This T cell receptor (beta chain) was documented in a study of regulatory T cells in long-lasting Graves disease. Time point: newly diagnosed GD, antithyroid drugs for less than 3 months. TCR sequences were obtained from RNA taken from PBMCs. V shed 5 bases and J 6 bases; nucleotides not matched to a gene: 9. Germline lookup yields CDR1 SGHTA and CDR2 FQGNSA. CDR3 length: 15 amino acids. This clonotype was recorded at least ten times. Sequencing libraries for TCR beta were prepared with iRepertoire HTBI primers and Arm-PCR of CDR3 regions. Via MiXCR, TCRdb re-called the multiplex PCR reads, giving one row per CDR3 protein. The profile covers around 450,000 distinct CDR3 sequences, with about 15% appearing a single time and approximately 8% taken by the ten largest. This same sample was also taken into another study, of T cells in Graves' hyperthyroidism and ophthalmopathy.

Sequences were derived from peripheral blood mononuclear cells (PBMCs), sampled at new diagnosis, from a patient treated with antithyroid drugs. The receptor was derived from a woman aged 35 to 49 with Graves disease. The chain is built from TRBV7-2 and TRBJ1-5, with 8 bases aligning to TRBD1. The CDR3 coding sequence is TGTGCCAGCAGCCTGTATGGACAGGGTAGTCAGCCCCAGCATTTT. Protein: CASSLYGQGSQPQHF.